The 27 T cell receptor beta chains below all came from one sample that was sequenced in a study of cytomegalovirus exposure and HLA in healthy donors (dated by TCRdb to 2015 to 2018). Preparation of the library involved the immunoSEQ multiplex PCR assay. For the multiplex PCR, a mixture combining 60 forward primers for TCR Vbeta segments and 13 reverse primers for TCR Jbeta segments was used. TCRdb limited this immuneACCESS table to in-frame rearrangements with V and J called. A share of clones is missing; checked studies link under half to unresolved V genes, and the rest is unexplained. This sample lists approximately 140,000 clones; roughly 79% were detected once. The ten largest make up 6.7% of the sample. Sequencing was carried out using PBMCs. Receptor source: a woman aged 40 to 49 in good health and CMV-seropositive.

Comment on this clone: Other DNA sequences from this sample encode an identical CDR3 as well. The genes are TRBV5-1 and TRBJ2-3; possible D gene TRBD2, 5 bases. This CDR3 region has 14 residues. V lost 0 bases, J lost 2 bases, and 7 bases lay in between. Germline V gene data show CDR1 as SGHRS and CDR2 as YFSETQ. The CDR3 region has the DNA TGCGCCAGCAGCTTGGGGACTGTCACAGATACGCAGTATTTT. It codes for CASSLGTVTDTQYF.

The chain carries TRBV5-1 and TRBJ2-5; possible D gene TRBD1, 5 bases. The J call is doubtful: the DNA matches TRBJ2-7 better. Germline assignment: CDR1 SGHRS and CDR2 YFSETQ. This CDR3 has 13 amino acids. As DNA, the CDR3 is TGCGCCAGCAGCTTGTTTAGGGGCGACGAGCAGTACTTC. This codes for CASSLFRGDEQYF.

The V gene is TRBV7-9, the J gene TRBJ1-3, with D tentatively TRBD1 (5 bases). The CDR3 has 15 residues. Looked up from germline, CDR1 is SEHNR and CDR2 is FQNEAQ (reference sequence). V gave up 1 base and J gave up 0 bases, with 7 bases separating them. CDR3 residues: CASSLGQSSGNTIYF. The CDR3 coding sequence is TGTGCCAGCAGCTTAGGACAGAGCTCTGGAAACACCATATATTTT.

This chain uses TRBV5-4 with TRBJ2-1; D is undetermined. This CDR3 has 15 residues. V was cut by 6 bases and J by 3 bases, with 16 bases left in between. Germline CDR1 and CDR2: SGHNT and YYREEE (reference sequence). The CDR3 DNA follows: TGTGCCAGCACCGTCACCGGAGCTATCTACAATGAGCAGTTCTTC. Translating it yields CASTVTGAIYNEQFF.

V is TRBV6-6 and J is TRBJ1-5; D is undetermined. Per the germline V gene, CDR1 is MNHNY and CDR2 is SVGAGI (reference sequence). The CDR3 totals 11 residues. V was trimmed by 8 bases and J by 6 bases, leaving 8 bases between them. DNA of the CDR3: TGTGCCAGCGTCCGGGTTCAGCCCCAGCATTTT. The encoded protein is CASVRVQPQHF.

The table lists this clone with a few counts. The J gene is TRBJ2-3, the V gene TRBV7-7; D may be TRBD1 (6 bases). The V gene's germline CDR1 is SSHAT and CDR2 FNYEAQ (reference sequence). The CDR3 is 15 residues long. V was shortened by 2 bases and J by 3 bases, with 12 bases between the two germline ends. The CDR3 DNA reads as TGTGCCAGCAGCTTAAACACAGGGCCTACAGATACGCAGTATTTT. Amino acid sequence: CASSLNTGPTDTQYF.

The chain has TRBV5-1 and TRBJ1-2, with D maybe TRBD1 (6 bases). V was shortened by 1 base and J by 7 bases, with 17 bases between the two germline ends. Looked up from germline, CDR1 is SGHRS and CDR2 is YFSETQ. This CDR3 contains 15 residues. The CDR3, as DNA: TGCGCCAGCAGCTTGCGGGGGGCAGTCTCGTGTGGCTACACCTTC. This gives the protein CASSLRGAVSCGYTF. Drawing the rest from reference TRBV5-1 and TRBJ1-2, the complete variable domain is KAGVTQTPRYLIKTRGQQVTLSCSPISGHRSVSWYQQTPGQGLQFLFEYFSETQRNKGNFPGRFSGRQFSNSRSEMNVSTLELGDSALYLCASSLRGAVSCGYTFGSGTRLTVV.

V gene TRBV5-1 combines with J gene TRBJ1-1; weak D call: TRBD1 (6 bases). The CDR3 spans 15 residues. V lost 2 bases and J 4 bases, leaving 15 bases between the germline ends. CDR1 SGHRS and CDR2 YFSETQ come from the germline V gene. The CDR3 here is CASSFTVTGGTEAFF. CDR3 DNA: TGCGCCAGCAGCTTCACCGTGACAGGAGGCACTGAAGCTTTCTTT.

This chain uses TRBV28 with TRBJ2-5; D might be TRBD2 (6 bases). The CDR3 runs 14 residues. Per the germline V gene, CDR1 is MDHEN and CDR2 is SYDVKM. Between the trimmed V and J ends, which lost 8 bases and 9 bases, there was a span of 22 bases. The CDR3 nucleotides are TGTGCCAGCGGCGGGGCGGCGGATGATGAGGCCCAGTACTTC. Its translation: CASGGAADDEAQYF.

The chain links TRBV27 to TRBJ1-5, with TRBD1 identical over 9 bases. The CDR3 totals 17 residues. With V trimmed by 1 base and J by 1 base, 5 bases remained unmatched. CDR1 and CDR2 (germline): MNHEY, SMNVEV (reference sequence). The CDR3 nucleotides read TGTGCCAGCAGTTTATGGGGGACAGGGAACAGCAATCAGCCCCAGCATTTT. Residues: CASSLWGTGNSNQPQHF.

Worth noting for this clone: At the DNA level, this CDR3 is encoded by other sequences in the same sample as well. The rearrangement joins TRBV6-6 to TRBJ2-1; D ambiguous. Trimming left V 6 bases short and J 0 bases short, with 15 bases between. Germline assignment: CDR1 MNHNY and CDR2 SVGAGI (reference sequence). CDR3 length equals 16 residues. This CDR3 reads CASSPPNSYSYNEQFF. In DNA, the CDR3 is TGTGCCAGCAGCCCCCCTAACAGTTACTCCTACAATGAGCAGTTCTTC.

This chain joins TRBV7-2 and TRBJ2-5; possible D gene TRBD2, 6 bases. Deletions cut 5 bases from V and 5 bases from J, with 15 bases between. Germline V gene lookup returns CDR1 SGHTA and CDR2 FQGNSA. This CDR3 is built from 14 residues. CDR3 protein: CASSADYGRETQYF. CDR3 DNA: TGTGCCAGCAGCGCAGACTATGGGAGGGAGACCCAGTACTTC.

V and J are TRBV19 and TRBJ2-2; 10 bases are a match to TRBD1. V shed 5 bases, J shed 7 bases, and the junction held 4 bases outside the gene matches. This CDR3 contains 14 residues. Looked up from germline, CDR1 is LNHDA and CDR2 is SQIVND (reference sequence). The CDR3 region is CASSATGGGGELFF. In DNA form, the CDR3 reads TGTGCCAGTAGTGCGACAGGGGGCGGCGGGGAGCTGTTTTTT.

The CDR3 reads CASGVGSHSNYGYTF. The CDR3 nucleotides read TGTGCCAGCGGCGTTGGGAGTCACTCTAACTATGGCTACACCTTC. V is TRBV28 and J is TRBJ1-2; the D is unclear. Germline V lookup: CDR1 MDHEN, CDR2 SYDVKM. The CDR3 runs to 15 residues. The V gene lost 8 bases and the J gene lost 0 bases, with 16 bases spanning the gap.

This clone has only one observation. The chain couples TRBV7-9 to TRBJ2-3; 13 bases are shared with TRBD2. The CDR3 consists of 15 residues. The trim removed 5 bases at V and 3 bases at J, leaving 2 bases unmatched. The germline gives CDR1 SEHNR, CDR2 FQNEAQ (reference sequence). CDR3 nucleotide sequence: TGTGCCAGCAGCACGGGACTAGCGGGGACAGATACGCAGTATTTT. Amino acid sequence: CASSTGLAGTDTQYF.

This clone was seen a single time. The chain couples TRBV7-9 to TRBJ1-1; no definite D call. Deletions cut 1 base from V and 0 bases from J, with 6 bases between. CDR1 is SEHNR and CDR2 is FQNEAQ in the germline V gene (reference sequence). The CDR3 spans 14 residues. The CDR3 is CASSLESVNTEAFF. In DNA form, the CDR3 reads TGTGCCAGCAGCTTAGAATCGGTGAACACTGAAGCTTTCTTT. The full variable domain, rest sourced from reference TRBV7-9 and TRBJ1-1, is DTGVSQNPRHKITKRGQNVTFRCDPISEHNRLYWYRQTLGQGPEFLTYFQNEAQLEKSRLLSDRFSAERPKGSFSTLEIQRTEQGDSAMYLCASSLESVNTEAFFGQGTRLTVV.

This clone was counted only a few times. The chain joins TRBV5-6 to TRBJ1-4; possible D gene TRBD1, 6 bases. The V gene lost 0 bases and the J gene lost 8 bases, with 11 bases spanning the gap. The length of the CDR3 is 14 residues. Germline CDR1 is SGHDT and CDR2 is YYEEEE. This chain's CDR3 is CASSLVNQGEKLFF. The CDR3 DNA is TGTGCCAGCAGCTTGGTTAACCAGGGGGAAAAACTGTTTTTT. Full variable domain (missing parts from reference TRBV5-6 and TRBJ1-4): DAGVTQSPTHLIKTRGQQVTLRCSPKSGHDTVSWYQQALGQGPQFIFQYYEEEERQRGNFPDRFSGHQFPNYSSELNVNALLLGDSALYLCASSLVNQGEKLFFGSGTQLSVL.

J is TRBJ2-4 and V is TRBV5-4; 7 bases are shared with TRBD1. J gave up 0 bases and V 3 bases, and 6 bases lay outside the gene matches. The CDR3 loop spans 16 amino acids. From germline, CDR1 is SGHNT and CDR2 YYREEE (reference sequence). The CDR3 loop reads CASSYRDSLAKNIQYF. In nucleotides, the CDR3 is TGTGCCAGCAGCTACCGGGACAGCCTAGCCAAAAACATTCAGTACTTC.

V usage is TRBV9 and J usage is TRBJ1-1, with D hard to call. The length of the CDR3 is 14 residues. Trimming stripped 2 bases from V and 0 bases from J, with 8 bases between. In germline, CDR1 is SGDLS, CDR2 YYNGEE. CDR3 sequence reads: CASSVTPMNTEAFF. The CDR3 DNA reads TGTGCCAGCAGCGTCACACCGATGAACACTGAAGCTTTCTTT.

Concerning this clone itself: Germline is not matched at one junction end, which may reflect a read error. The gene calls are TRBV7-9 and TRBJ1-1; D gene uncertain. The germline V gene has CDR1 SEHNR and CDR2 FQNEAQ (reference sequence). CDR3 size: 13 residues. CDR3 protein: CSSSLLAGPEAFF. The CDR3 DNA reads TGTTCCAGCAGCTTACTAGCGGGCCCTGAAGCTTTCTTT.

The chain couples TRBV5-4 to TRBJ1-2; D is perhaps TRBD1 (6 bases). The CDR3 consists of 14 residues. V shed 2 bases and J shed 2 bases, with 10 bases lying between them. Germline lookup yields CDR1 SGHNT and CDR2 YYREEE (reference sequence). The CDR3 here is CASSFLDRNYGYTF. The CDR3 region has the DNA TGTGCCAGCAGCTTTCTCGACAGGAACTATGGCTACACCTTC.

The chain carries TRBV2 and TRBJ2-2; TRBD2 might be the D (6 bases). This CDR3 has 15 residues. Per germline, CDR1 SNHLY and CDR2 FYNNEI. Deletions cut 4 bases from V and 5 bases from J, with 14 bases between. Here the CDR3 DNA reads TGTGCCAGCAGTGTAGGGCAGGAGGGTACCGGGGAGCTGTTTTTT. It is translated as CASSVGQEGTGELFF.

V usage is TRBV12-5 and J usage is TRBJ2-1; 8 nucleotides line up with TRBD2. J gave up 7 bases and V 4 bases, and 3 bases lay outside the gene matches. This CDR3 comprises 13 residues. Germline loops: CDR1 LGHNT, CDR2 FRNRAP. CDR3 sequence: CASGSGGANEQFF. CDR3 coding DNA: TGTGCTAGTGGTTCGGGGGGGGCAAATGAGCAGTTCTTC.

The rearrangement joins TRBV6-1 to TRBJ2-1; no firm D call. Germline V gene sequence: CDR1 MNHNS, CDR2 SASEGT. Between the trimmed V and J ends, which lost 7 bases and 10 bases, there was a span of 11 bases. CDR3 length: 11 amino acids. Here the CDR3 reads CASTEFGEQFF. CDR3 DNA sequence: TGTGCCAGCACGGAATTCGGGGAGCAGTTCTTC.

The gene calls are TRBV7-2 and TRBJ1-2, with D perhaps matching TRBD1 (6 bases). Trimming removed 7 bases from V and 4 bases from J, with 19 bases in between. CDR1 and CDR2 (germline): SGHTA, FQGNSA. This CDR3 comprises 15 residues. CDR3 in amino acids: CASTTGGAHGYGYTF. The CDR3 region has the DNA TGTGCCAGCACGACGGGGGGGGCGCACGGCTATGGCTACACCTTC.

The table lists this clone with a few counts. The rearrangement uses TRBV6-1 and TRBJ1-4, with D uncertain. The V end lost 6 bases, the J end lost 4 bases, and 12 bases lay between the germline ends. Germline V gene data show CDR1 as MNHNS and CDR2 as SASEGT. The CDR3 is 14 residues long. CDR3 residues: CASRNREDNEKLFF. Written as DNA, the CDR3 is TGTGCCAGCAGAAACAGAGAAGATAATGAAAAACTGTTTTTT.

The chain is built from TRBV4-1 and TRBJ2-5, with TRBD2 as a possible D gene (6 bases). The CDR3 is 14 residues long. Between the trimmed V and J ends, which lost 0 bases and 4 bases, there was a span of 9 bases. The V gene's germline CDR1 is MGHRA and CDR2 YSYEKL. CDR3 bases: TGCGCCAGCAGCCAAGATGTGACTAGAGAGACCCAGTACTTC. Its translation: CASSQDVTRETQYF.